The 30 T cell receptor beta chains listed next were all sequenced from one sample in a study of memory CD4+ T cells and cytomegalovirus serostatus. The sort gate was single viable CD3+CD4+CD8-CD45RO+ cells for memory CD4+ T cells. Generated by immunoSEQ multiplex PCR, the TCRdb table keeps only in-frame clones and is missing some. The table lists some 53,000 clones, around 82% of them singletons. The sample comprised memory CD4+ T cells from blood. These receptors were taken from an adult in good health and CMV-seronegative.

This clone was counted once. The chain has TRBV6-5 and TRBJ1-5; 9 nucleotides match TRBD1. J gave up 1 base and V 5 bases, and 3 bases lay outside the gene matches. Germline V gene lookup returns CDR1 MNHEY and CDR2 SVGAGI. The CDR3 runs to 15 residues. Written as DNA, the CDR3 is TGTGCCAGCAGTAGGGGACAGGGAAGCAATCAGCCCCAGCATTTT. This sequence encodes CASSRGQGSNQPQHF.

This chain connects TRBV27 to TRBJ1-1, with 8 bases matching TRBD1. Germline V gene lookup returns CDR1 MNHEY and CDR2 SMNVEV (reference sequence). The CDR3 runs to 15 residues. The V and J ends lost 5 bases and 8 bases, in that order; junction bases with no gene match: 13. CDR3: CASSNRGTGAQEAFF. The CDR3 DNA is TGTGCCAGCAGTAATCGCGGGACAGGAGCTCAAGAAGCTTTCTTT.

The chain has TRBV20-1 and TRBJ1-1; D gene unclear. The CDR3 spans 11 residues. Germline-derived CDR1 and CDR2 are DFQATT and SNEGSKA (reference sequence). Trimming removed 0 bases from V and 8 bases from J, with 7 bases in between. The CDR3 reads CSARDYPEAFF. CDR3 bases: TGCAGTGCTAGAGATTATCCCGAAGCTTTCTTT.

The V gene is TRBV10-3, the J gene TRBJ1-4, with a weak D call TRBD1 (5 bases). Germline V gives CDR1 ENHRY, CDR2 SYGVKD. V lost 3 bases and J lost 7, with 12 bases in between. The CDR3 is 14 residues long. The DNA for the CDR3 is TGTGCCATCAGTGATGCGGGGGGTAGTGAAAAACTGTTTTTT. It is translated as CAISDAGGSEKLFF.

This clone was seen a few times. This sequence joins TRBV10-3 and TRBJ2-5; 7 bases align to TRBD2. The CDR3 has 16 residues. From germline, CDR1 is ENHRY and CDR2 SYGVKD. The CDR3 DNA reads TGTGCTGTTCGGGGGGACGGACCTAAGTACCAAGAGACCCAGTACTTC. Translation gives CAVRGDGPKYQETQYF.

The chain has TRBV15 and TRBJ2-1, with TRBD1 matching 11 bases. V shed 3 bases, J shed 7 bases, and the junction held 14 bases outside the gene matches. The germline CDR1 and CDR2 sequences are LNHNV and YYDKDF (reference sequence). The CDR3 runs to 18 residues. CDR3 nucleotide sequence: TGTGCCACCAGCAGTGGGGCCAAAGCCGGGACAGGGGGGAATGAGCAGTTCTTC. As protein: CATSSGAKAGTGGNEQFF. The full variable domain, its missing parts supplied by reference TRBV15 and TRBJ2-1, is DAMVIQNPRYQVTQFGKPVTLSCSQTLNHNVMYWYQQKSSQAPKLLFHYYDKDFNNEADTPDNFQSRRPNTSFCFLDIRSPGLGDTAMYLCATSSGAKAGTGGNEQFFGPGTRLTVL.

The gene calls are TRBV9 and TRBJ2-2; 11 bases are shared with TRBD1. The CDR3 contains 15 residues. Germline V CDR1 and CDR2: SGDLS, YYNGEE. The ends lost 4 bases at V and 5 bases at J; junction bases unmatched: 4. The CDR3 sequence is CASSSGQGGTGELFF. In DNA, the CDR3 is TGTGCCAGCAGCTCGGGACAGGGGGGGACCGGGGAGCTGTTTTTT.

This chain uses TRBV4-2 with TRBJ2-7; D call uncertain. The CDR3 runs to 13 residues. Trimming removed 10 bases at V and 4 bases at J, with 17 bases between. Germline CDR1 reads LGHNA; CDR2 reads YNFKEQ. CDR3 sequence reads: CATSGSRSYEQYF. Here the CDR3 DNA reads TGTGCCACATCCGGGTCGAGATCTTACGAGCAGTACTTC.

The DNA for the CDR3 is TGTGCCAGCAGCCCTCTTTTGGGAGCAACCACAGATACGCAGTATTTT. This encodes CASSPLLGATTDTQYF. This rearrangement joins TRBV11-2 to TRBJ2-3, with D possibly being TRBD2 (5 bases). V was trimmed by 5 bases and J by 2 bases, leaving 17 bases between them. Germline CDR1 and CDR2: SGHAT and FQNNGV. CDR3 length equals 16 residues.

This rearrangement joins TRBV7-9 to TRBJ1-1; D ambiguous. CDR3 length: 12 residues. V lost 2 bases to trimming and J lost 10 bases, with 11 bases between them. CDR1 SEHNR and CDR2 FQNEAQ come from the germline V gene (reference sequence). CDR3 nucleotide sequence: TGTGCCAGCAGCTTAATAACGTGGGGAGCTTTCTTT. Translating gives CASSLITWGAFF. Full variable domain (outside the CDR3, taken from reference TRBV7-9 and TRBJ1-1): DTGVSQNPRHKITKRGQNVTFRCDPISEHNRLYWYRQTLGQGPEFLTYFQNEAQLEKSRLLSDRFSAERPKGSFSTLEIQRTEQGDSAMYLCASSLITWGAFFGQGTRLTVV.

The CDR3 DNA follows: TGCAGCGTGAAGACTGGCATGGCGACCCAGTACTTC. Translating it yields CSVKTGMATQYF. The rearrangement uses TRBV29-1 and TRBJ2-5, with D hard to call. The CDR3 extends over 12 amino acids. Trimming removed 6 bases at V and 7 bases at J, with 15 bases between. From germline, CDR1 is SQVTM and CDR2 ANQGSEA. The complete variable domain, with remaining parts taken from reference TRBV29-1 and TRBJ2-5, reads SAVISQKPSRDICQRGTSLTIQCQVDSQVTMMFWYRQQPGQSLTLIATANQGSEATYESGFVIDKFPISRPNLTFSTLTVSNMSPEDSSIYLCSVKTGMATQYFGPGTRLLVL.

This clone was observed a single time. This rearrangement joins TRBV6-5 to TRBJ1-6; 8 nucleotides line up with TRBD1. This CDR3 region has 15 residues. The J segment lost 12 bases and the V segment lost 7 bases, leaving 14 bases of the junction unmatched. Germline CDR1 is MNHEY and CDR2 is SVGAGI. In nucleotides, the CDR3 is TGTGCCAGCACTGTCGGACAGGGCCTTTGGGGACCCCTCCACTTT. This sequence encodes CASTVGQGLWGPLHF.

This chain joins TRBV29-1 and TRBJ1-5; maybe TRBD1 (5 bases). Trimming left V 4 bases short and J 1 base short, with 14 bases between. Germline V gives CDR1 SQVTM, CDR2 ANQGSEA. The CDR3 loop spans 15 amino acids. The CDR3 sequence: CSVGLGLSSNQPQHF. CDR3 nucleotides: TGCAGCGTTGGACTGGGACTCTCCAGCAATCAGCCCCAGCATTTT.

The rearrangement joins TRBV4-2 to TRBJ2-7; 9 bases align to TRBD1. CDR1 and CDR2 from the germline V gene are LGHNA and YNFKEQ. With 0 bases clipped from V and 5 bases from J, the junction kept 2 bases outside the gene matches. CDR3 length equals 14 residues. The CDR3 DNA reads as TGTGCCAGCAGCCAAGATAGGACAGGGGACGAGCAGTACTTC. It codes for CASSQDRTGDEQYF.

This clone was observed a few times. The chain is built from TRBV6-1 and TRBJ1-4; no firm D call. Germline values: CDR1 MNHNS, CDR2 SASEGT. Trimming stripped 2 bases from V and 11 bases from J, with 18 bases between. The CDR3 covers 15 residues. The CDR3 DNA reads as TGTGCCAGCAGTGAACCTAAAATGTACTGGGTGAAACTGTTTTTT. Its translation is CASSEPKMYWVKLFF.

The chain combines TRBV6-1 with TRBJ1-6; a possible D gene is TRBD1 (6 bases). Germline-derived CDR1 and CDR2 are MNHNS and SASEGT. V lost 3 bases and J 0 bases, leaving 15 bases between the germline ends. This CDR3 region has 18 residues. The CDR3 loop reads CASSDRRTASSYNSPLHF. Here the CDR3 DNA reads TGTGCCAGCAGTGATCGGCGGACAGCGAGCTCCTATAATTCACCCCTCCACTTT.

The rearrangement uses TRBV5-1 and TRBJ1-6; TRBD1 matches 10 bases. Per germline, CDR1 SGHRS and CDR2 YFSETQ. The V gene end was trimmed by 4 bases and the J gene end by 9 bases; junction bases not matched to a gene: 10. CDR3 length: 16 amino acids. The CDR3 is CASSASTGGVGSPLHF. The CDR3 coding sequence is TGCGCCAGCAGCGCCTCGACAGGGGGCGTAGGTTCACCCCTCCACTTT.

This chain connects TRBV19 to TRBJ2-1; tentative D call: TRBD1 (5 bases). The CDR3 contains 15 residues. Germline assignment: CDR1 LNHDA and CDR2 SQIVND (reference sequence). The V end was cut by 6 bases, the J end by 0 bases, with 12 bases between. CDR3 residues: CASSRQPSSYNEQFF. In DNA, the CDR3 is TGTGCCAGTAGCCGACAGCCAAGCTCCTACAATGAGCAGTTCTTC. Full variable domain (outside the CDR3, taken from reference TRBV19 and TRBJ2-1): DGGITQSPKYLFRKEGQNVTLSCEQNLNHDAMYWYRQDPGQGLRLIYYSQIVNDFQKGDIAEGYSVSREKKESFPLTVTSAQKNPTAFYLCASSRQPSSYNEQFFGPGTRLTVL.

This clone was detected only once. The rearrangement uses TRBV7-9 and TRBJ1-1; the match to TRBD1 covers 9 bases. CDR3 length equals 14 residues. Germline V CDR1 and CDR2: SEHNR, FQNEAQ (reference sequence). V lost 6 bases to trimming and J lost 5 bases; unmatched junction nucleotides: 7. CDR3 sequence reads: CASSTQGQGTEAFF. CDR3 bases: TGTGCCAGCAGTACCCAGGGACAGGGAACTGAAGCTTTCTTT.

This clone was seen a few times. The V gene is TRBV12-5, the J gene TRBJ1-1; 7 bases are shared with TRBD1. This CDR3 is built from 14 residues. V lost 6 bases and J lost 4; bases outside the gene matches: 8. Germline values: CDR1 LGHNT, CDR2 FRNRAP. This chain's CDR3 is CASGRDRVGTEAFF. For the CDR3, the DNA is TGTGCTAGTGGCCGTGACAGGGTGGGCACTGAAGCTTTCTTT.

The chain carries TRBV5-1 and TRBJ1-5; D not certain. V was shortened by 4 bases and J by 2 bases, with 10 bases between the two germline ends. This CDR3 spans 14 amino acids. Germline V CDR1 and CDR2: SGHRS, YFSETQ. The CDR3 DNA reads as TGCGCCAGCAGCCCACGGGGAGGCAATCAGCCCCAGCATTTT. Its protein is CASSPRGGNQPQHF.

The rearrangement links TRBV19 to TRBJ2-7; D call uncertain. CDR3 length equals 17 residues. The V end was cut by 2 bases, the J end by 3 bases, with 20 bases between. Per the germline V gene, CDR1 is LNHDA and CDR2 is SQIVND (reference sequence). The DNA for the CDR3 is TGTGCCAGTAGTATAAGGCCGAACCCCGGAAAGTTCTACGAGCAGTACTTC. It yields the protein CASSIRPNPGKFYEQYF.

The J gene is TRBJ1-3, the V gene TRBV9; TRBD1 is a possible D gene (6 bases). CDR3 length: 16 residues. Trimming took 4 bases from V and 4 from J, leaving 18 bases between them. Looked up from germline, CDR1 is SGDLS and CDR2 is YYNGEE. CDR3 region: CASSNRGGIGGNTIYF. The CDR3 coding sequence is TGTGCCAGCAGCAACCGAGGGGGGATTGGAGGAAACACCATATATTTT.

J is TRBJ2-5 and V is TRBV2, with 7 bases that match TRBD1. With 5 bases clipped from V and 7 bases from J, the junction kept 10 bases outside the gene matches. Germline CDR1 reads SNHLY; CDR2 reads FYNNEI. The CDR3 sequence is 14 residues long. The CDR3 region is CASSLGPPGGTQYF. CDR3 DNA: TGTGCCAGCAGTCTCGGGCCCCCAGGGGGGACCCAGTACTTC.

The CDR3 reads CASRQGQLYEQYF. The CDR3 DNA is TGTGCCAGCAGACAGGGACAGCTGTACGAGCAGTACTTC. The V call is TRBV6-5, the J call TRBJ2-7, with 7 bases fitting TRBD1. Germline CDR1 MNHEY, CDR2 SVGAGI. J was trimmed by 4 bases and V by 6 bases; bases with no gene match: 6. CDR3 size: 13 residues.

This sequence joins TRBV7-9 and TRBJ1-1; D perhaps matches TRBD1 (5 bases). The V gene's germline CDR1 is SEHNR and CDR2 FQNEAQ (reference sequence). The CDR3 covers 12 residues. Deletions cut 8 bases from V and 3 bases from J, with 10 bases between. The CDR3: CASEGMDTEAFF. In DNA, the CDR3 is TGTGCCAGCGAGGGGATGGACACTGAAGCTTTCTTT.

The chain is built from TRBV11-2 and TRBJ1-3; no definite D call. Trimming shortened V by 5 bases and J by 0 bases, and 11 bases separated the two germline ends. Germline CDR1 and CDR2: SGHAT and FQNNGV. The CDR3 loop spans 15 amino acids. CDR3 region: CASSTAGTSGNTIYF. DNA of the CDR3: TGTGCCAGCAGCACCGCAGGAACCTCTGGAAACACCATATATTTT.

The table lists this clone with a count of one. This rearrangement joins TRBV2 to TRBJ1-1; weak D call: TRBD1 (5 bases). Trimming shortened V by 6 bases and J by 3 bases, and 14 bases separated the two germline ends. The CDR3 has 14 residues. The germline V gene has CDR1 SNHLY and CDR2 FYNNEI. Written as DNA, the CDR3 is TGTGCCAGCAGCCTAACTCGGGGGGACACTGAAGCTTTCTTT. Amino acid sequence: CASSLTRGDTEAFF. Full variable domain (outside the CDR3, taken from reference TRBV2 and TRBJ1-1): EPEVTQTPSHQVTQMGQEVILRCVPISNHLYFYWYRQILGQKVEFLVSFYNNEISEKSEIFDDQFSVERPDGSNFTLKIRSTKLEDSAMYFCASSLTRGDTEAFFGQGTRLTVV.

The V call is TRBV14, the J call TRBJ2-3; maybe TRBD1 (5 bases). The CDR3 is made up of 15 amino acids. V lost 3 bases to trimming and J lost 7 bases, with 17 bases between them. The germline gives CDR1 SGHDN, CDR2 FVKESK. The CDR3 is CASSHGAMSHHTQYF. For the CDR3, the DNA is TGTGCCAGCAGCCATGGGGCGATGAGTCACCATACGCAGTATTTT.

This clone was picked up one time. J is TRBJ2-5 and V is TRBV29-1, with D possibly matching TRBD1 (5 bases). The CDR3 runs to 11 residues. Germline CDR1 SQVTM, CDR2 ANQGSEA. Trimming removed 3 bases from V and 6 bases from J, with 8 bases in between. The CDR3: CSVDRAKTQYF. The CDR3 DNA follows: TGCAGCGTTGACAGGGCGAAGACCCAGTACTTC. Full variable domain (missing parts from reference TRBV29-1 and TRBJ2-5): SAVISQKPSRDICQRGTSLTIQCQVDSQVTMMFWYRQQPGQSLTLIATANQGSEATYESGFVIDKFPISRPNLTFSTLTVSNMSPEDSSIYLCSVDRAKTQYFGPGTRLLVL.